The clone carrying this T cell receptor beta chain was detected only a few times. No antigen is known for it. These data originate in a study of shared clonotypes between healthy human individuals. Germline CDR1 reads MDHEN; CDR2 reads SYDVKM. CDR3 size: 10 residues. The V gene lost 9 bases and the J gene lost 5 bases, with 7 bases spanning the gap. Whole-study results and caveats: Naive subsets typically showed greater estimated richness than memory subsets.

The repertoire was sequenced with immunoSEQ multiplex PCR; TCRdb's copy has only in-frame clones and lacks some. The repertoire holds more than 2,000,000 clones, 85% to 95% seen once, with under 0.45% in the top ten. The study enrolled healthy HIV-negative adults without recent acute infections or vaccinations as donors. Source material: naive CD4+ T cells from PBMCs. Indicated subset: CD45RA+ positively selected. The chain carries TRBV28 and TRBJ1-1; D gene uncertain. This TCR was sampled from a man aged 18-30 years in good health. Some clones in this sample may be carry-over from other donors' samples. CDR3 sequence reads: CASQRTEAFF. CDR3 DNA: TGTGCCAGTCAGCGGACTGAAGCTTTCTTT.